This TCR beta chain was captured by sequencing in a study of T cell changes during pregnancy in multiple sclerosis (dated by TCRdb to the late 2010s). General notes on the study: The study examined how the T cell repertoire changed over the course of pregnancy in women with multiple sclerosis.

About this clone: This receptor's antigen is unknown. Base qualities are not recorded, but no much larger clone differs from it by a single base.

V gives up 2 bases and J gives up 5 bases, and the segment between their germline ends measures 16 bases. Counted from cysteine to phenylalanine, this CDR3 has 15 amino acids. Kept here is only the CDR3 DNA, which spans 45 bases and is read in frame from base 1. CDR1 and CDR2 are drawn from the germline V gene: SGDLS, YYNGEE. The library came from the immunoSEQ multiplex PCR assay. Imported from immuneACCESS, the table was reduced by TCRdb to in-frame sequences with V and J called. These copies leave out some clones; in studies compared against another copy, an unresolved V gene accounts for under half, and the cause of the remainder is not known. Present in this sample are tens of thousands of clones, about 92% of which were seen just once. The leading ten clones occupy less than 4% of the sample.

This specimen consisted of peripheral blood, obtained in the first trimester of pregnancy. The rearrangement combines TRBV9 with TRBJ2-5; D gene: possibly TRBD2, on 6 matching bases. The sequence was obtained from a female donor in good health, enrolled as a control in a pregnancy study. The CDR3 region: CASSVTGTAVETQYF. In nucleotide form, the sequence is TGTGCCAGCAGCGTGACCGGGACTGCGGTCGAGACCCAGTACTTC.